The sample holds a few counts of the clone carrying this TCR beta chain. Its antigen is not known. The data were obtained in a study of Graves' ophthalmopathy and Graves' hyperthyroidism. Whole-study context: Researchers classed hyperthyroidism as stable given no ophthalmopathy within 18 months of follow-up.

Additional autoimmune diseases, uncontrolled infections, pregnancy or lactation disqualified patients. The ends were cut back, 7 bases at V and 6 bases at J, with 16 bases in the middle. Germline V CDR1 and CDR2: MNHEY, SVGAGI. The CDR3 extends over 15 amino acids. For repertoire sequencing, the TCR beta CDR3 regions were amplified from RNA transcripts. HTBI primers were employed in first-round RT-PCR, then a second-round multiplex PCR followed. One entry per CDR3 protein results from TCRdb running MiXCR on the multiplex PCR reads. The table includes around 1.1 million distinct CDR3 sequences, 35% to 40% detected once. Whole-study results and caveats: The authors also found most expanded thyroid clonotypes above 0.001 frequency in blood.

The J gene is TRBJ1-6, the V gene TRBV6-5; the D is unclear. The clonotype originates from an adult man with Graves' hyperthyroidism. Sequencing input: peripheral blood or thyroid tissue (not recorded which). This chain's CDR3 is CASKTGQRVNSPLHF. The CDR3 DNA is TGTGCCAGCAAAACCGGGCAGAGAGTTAATTCACCCCTCCACTTT.